The next 8 T cell receptor beta chains were all read from a single sample in a study of neoadjuvant anti-PD-1 for oral cavity cancer. Time point in this sample: after neoadjuvant nivolumab, at surgical resection. TCRdb's copy holds only in-frame clones and misses some; the assay was immunoSEQ multiplex PCR. The data show 13,000 to 15,000 clones, 55% to 75% seen once. The material sequenced was PBMCs, taken after nivolumab (anti-PD-1) treatment. All receptors derive from a person between 35 and 79 years old with oral cavity squamous cell carcinoma.

The chain combines TRBV5-5 with TRBJ1-2, with a possible D match to TRBD1 (5 bases). Germline CDR1 reads SGHKS; CDR2 reads YYEKEE (reference sequence). V was cut by 4 bases and J by 2 bases, with 12 bases left in between. This CDR3 region has 14 residues. In nucleotides, the CDR3 is TGTGCCAGCAGCGGGGGACCGCGAAACTATGGCTACACCTTC. This encodes CASSGGPRNYGYTF.

The CDR3 protein is CASSGAGRSYEQYF. The CDR3 coding sequence is TGTGCCAGCAGCGGGGCCGGGCGGTCCTACGAGCAGTACTTC. The chain joins TRBV25-1 to TRBJ2-7; D could derive from TRBD1 or TRBD2 (5 bases each). From germline, CDR1 is MGHDK and CDR2 SYGVNS. V was clipped by 6 bases and J by 1 base, with 13 bases between them. There are 14 residues in the CDR3.

The chain couples TRBV6-5 to TRBJ2-2; 11 bases are shared with TRBD1. The CDR3 has 15 residues. With V trimmed by 6 bases and J by 6 bases, 6 bases remained unmatched. Germline values: CDR1 MNHEY, CDR2 SVGAGI. In nucleotides, the CDR3 is TGTGCCAGCAGCCAAGTGGGACAGGGGGCCGGGGAGCTGTTTTTT. It yields the protein CASSQVGQGAGELFF.

The chain employs TRBV30 and TRBJ2-7; tentative D call: TRBD2 (5 bases). There are 12 residues in the CDR3. Trimming stripped 3 bases from V and 7 bases from J, with 13 bases between. Germline CDR1 and CDR2: GTSNPN and SVGIG (reference sequence). CDR3 region: CAWSLGLGEQYF. The CDR3 DNA is TGTGCCTGGAGCCTCGGACTGGGAGAGCAGTACTTC.

This clone has just one count. This chain uses TRBV10-1 with TRBJ2-7; 9 positions agree with TRBD1. The germline V gene has CDR1 WNHNN and CDR2 SYGVQD (reference sequence). With 4 bases clipped from V and 2 bases from J, the junction kept 3 bases outside the gene matches. This CDR3 spans 14 amino acids. In DNA form, the CDR3 reads TGCGCCAGCAGTGCCGGGACAGGGCCCTACGAGCAGTACTTC. Residues: CASSAGTGPYEQYF.

The chain is built from TRBV5-4 and TRBJ2-7; D is possibly TRBD1 or TRBD2 (6 bases each). Germline values: CDR1 SGHNT, CDR2 YYREEE (reference sequence). This CDR3 region has 15 residues. Between the trimmed V and J ends, which lost 5 bases and 4 bases, there was a span of 19 bases. CDR3 sequence (DNA): TGTGCCAGCAGAGCTTCTGACGGGGGCCTTTACGAGCAGTACTTC. Protein product: CASRASDGGLYEQYF.

This clone has just a few counts. The chain uses TRBV4-1 and TRBJ2-3; D unclear. V was pared by 2 bases and J by 4 bases, with 1 base between. The CDR3 covers 11 residues. Per the germline V gene, CDR1 is MGHRA and CDR2 is YSYEKL. The CDR3 DNA is TGCGCCAGCAGCCAATCAGATACGCAGTATTTT. Translated, it gives CASSQSDTQYF.

The chain employs TRBV28 and TRBJ1-5; no definite D call. Looked up from germline, CDR1 is MDHEN and CDR2 is SYDVKM. V gave up 5 bases and J gave up 5 bases, with 16 bases separating them. The CDR3 has 15 residues. The CDR3 DNA is TGTGCCAGCAGTCCCCCAGCGTGGTCCGATCAGCCCCAGCATTTT. Residues: CASSPPAWSDQPQHF.